Listed here are 9 T cell receptor beta chains from one sample, sequenced in a study of blood T cell repertoires in COVID-19 (dated by TCRdb to about 2020). Library preparation was by the immunoSEQ multiplex PCR assay. Imported from immuneACCESS, the table was reduced by TCRdb to in-frame sequences with V and J called. These copies leave out some clones; in studies compared against another copy, an unresolved V gene accounts for under half, and the cause of the remainder is not known. This sample lists 250,000 or so clones; about 80% were detected once. The top ten constitute about 3.5% of the sample. What was sequenced was peripheral blood. Every receptor here comes from a woman at least 80 years old with acute or convalescent COVID-19.

The chain employs TRBV24-1 and TRBJ2-2; a weak D match, TRBD2 (6 bases). The V gene lost 9 bases and the J gene lost 6 bases, with 16 bases spanning the gap. Germline loops: CDR1 KGHDR, CDR2 SFDVKD. This CDR3 region has 14 residues. CDR3 sequence: CATSAGNRAGELFF. CDR3 bases: TGTGCCACCTCCGCGGGGAATAGGGCCGGGGAGCTGTTTTTT.

This clone came up a few times. This rearrangement joins TRBV18 to TRBJ2-7; D may be TRBD1 (5 bases). From germline, CDR1 is KGHSH and CDR2 LQKENI. The CDR3 has 16 amino acids. The V gene lost 3 bases and the J gene lost 0 bases, with 15 bases spanning the gap. For the CDR3, the DNA is TGTGCCAGCTCACCTAGCAGGGCCTCAAGCTCCTACGAGCAGTACTTC. Its protein is CASSPSRASSSYEQYF.

The rearrangement links TRBV4-1 to TRBJ2-7; tentative D call: TRBD1 (5 bases). The CDR3 is made up of 16 amino acids. Germline CDR1 MGHRA, CDR2 YSYEKL. Deletions cut 3 bases from V and 4 bases from J, with 19 bases between. The CDR3 sequence is CASSQATWGSTYEQYF. As DNA, the CDR3 is TGCGCCAGCAGCCAGGCGACATGGGGCTCCACTTACGAGCAGTACTTC.

This CDR3 is CASSIRQGVVDYGYTF. CDR3 coding DNA: TGTGCCAGTAGTATACGTCAGGGCGTGGTGGACTATGGCTACACCTTC. The rearrangement joins TRBV19 to TRBJ1-2, with D perhaps TRBD1 (5 bases). CDR1 is LNHDA, CDR2 SQIVND, per germline (reference sequence). This CDR3 is built from 16 residues. V was cut by 2 bases and J by 3 bases, with 16 bases left in between.

The rearrangement links TRBV3-1 (or the pseudogene TRBV3-2) to TRBJ2-5; 12 bases map to TRBD2. V shed 7 bases and J 5 bases; nucleotides not matched to a gene: 8. From germline, CDR1 is LGHDT and CDR2 YNNKEL (reference sequence). The length of the CDR3 is 15 residues. The CDR3 loop is CASNRLAGERETQYF. For the CDR3, the DNA is TGTGCCAGCAACAGACTAGCGGGAGAGAGGGAGACCCAGTACTTC.

The sample holds one count of this clone. The chain is built from TRBV18 and TRBJ2-3; D not resolved. Germline V gene lookup returns CDR1 KGHSH and CDR2 LQKENI. Trimming removed 3 bases from V and 0 bases from J, with 13 bases in between. CDR3 length: 16 amino acids. CDR3 loop: CASSPLIITSTDTQYF. In nucleotides, the CDR3 is TGTGCCAGCTCACCGCTTATCATCACTAGCACAGATACGCAGTATTTT.

The CDR3 loop is CASGPGLGLEETQYF. Written as DNA, the CDR3 is TGCGCCAGCGGACCGGGACTAGGACTAGAAGAGACCCAGTACTTC. The chain is built from TRBV5-1 and TRBJ2-5, with 8 bases fitting TRBD2. Germline CDR1 reads SGHRS; CDR2 reads YFSETQ. The V segment lost 7 bases and the J segment 3 bases; nucleotides outside the gene matches: 11. CDR3 length equals 15 residues.

CDR3 nucleotide sequence: TGTGCCATCAGTGAGGGGGCGGGAAGGTACCAAGAGACCCAGTACTTC. Translated: CAISEGAGRYQETQYF. This rearrangement joins TRBV10-3 to TRBJ2-5, with D possibly TRBD2 on 6 matching bases. There are 16 residues in the CDR3. The V gene's germline CDR1 is ENHRY and CDR2 SYGVKD. Trimming took off 2 bases at V and 0 bases at J, with 13 bases between the two ends.

The J gene is TRBJ2-3, the V gene TRBV5-4; 11 nucleotides match TRBD2. The CDR3 consists of 18 residues. J gave up 0 bases and V 6 bases, and 12 bases lay outside the gene matches. Per the germline V gene, CDR1 is SGHNT and CDR2 is YYREEE (reference sequence). The CDR3 sequence: CASKGSGRAEESTDTQYF. CDR3 in DNA: TGTGCCAGCAAGGGTAGCGGGAGGGCCGAAGAAAGCACAGATACGCAGTATTTT. The complete variable domain, with remaining parts taken from reference TRBV5-4 and TRBJ2-3, reads ETGVTQSPTHLIKTRGQQVTLRCSSQSGHNTVSWYQQALGQGPQFIFQYYREEENGRGNFPPRFSGLQFPNYSSELNVNALELDDSALYLCASKGSGRAEESTDTQYFGPGTRLTVL.